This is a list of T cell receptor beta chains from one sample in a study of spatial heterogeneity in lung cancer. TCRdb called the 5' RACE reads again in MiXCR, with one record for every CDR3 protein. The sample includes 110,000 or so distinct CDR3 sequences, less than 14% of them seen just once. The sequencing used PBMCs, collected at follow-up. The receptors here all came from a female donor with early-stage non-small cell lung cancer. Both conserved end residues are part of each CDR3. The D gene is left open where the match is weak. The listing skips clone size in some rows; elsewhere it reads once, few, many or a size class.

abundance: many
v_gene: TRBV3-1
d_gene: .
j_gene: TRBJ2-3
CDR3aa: CASSQGGGTDTQYF
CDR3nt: TGTGCCAGCAGTCAGGGCGGCGGCACAGATACGCAGTATTTT

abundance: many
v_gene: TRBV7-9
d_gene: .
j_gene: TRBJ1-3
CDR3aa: CASSLASGTGNTIYF
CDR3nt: TGTGCCAGCAGCTTAGCGTCTGGGACTGGAAACACCATATATTTT

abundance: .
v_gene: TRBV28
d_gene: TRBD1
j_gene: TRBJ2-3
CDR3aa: CASIRDRAFRGTQYF
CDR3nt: TGTGCCAGCATCAGGGACAGGGCGTTTCGGGGGACGCAGTATTTT

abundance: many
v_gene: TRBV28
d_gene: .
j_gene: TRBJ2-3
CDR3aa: CASSLAGSSTDTQYF
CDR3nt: TGTGCCAGCAGTTTGGCAGGATCAAGCACAGATACGCAGTATTTT

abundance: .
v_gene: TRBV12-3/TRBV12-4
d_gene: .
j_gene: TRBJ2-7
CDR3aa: CASSSGVPYEQYF
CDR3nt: TGTGCCAGCTCCTCTGGCGTTCCCTACGAGCAGTACTTC

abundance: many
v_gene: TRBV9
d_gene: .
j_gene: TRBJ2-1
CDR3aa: CASSVSGTLGDEQFF
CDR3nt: TGTGCCAGCAGCGTTAGCGGCACTTTGGGTGATGAGCAGTTCTTC

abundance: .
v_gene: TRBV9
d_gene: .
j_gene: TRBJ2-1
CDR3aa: CASSVRAYLNNEQFF
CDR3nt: TGTGCCAGCAGCGTACGGGCGTACCTCAACAATGAGCAGTTCTTC

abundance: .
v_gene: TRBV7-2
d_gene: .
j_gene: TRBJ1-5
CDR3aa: CASSRGDSNQPQHF
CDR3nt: TGTGCCAGCAGTAGGGGCGATAGCAATCAGCCCCAGCATTTT

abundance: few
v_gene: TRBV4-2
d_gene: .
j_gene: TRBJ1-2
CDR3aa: CASSRTGGYTF
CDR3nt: TGTGCCAGCAGCCGGACGGGCGGCTACACCTTC

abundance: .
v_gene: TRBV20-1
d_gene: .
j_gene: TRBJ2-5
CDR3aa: CSATPPAGVVVPYF
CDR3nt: TGCAGTGCTACCCCACCTGCAGGGGTGGTCGTCCCGTACTTC

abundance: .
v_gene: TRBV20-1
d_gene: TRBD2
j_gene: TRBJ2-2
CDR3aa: CSARSSGNTGELFF
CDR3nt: TGCAGTGCTAGATCTAGCGGGAACACCGGGGAGCTGTTTTTT

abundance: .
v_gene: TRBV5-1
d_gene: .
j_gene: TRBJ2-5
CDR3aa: CASSSPDKLQETQYF
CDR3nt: TGCGCCAGCAGCTCGCCGGACAAGCTCCAAGAGACCCAGTACTTC

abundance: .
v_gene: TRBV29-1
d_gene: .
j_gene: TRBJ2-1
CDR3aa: CSVVRVRDEQFF
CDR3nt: TGCAGCGTTGTTCGGGTTAGAGATGAGCAGTTCTTC

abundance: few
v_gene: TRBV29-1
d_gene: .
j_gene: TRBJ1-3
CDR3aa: CSVVTDSGNTIYF
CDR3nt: TGCAGCGTTGTGACAGACTCTGGAAACACCATATATTTT

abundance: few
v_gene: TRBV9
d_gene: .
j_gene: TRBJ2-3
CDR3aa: CASSVGSRGSTDTQYF
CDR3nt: TGTGCCAGCAGCGTAGGTTCGAGGGGCAGCACAGATACGCAGTATTTT

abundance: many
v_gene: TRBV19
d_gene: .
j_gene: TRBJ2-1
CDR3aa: CASSPDSYNEQFF
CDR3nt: TGTGCCAGTAGTCCGGACTCTTACAATGAGCAGTTCTTC

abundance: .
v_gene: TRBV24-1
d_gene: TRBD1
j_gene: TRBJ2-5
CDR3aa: CATSVRGYAGETQYF
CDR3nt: TGTGCCACCAGTGTCAGGGGGTACGCCGGGGAGACCCAGTACTTC